This T cell receptor beta chain comes out of a study of cytomegalovirus exposure and HLA in healthy donors. Study in general: The same platform was used for the 90 to 150 validation repertoires as for the 600 to 700 first-cohort repertoires, as reported in a later analysis.

In germline, CDR1 is SGHAT, CDR2 FQNNGV. V was pared by 3 bases and J by 5 bases, with 5 bases of the junction left unmatched. The CDR3 runs 14 residues. Produced via immunoSEQ multiplex PCR; TCRdb's table is partial and in-frame only. The sample records 55,000 to 65,000 clones, 90% to 95% being singletons. The chain carries TRBV11-2 and TRBJ2-7, with 9 bases that match TRBD1. This TCR was sampled from a woman aged 18 to 35 in good health and CMV-seropositive. Sequenced sample: PBMCs. The chain's CDR3 is CASSLLDRGHEQYF. Here the CDR3 DNA reads TGTGCCAGCAGCTTGTTGGACAGGGGCCACGAGCAGTACTTC.